This T cell receptor (beta chain) was identified in a study of OX40 agonist ivuxolimab in advanced cancers. Study context: Earlier anti-PD-1, anti-PD-L1 or anti-CTLA-4 therapy was permitted; over 35% had received some. General observations from the study: Fewer expanded clones were found on average in CD4+ than in CD8+ T cells.

Trimming removed 4 bases from V and 4 bases from J, with 17 bases in between. The CDR3 runs to 15 residues. Germline values: CDR1 SGHRS, CDR2 YFSETQ. A word on this clone: The target antigen is unknown.

Profiled with immunoSEQ multiplex PCR; TCRdb holds only in-frame clones, not every one. The table records 40,000 to 50,000 clones, about 83% of them present only once. V is TRBV5-1 and J is TRBJ2-5; weak D call: TRBD1 (6 bases). The sample in question was CD4+ or CD8+ T cells sorted from blood, obtained in a trial of the OX40 agonist ivuxolimab. The clonotype was recovered from an adult with an advanced solid tumor such as melanoma, head and neck, liver or kidney cancer. Here the CDR3 reads CASSALQGRVETQYF. CDR3 sequence (DNA): TGCGCCAGCAGCGCTTTACAGGGTCGCGTAGAGACCCAGTACTTC. The full variable domain, its missing parts supplied by reference TRBV5-1 and TRBJ2-5, is KAGVTQTPRYLIKTRGQQVTLSCSPISGHRSVSWYQQTPGQGLQFLFEYFSETQRNKGNFPGRFSGRQFSNSRSEMNVSTLELGDSALYLCASSALQGRVETQYFGPGTRLLVL.